This T cell receptor beta chain is drawn from a study of blood T cell repertoires in COVID-19. The CDR3 covers 11 residues. The V gene lost 4 bases and the J gene lost 7 bases, with 8 bases spanning the gap. Germline assignment: CDR1 SGHKS and CDR2 YYEKEE (reference sequence). TCRdb's table, derived via immunoSEQ multiplex PCR, lists solely in-frame clones and lacks some. Of a few hundred thousand clones listed, roughly 80% are singletons. This rearrangement joins TRBV5-5 to TRBJ2-5, with D unresolved. This clonotype originated in a woman aged 50 to 60 who had recovered from COVID-19. The sequencing input was PBMCs or T cells enriched from blood (not recorded which). The CDR3 DNA follows: TGTGCCAGCAGCGGGCCCGTGACCCAGTACTTC. This gives the protein CASSGPVTQYF.